These 24 T cell receptor beta chains originate from one sample sequenced in a study of blood T cell repertoires in COVID-19. TCRdb keeps only in-frame clones here, not all; method: immunoSEQ multiplex PCR. The sample carries approximately 62,000 clones, roughly 71% recorded once. Sequences were obtained from peripheral blood. The receptors were gathered from a woman aged 50 to 60 with active or convalescent COVID-19.

V usage is TRBV5-1 and J usage is TRBJ2-7; no clear D. The CDR3 has 12 residues. CDR1 and CDR2 from the germline V gene are SGHRS and YFSETQ. V lost 4 bases to trimming and J lost 0 bases, with 5 bases between them. This CDR3 reads CASSPPSYEQYF. DNA of the CDR3: TGCGCCAGCAGCCCTCCCTCCTACGAGCAGTACTTC.

This clone was picked up one time. The chain has TRBV13 and TRBJ1-1; possibly TRBD1 for D (6 bases). V was pared by 5 bases and J by 4 bases, with 17 bases between. CDR1 and CDR2 (germline): PRHDT, FYEKMQ (reference sequence). The CDR3 runs to 15 residues. DNA for the CDR3: TGTGCCAGCAGCATAGCGGGACACCAGGGCACTGAAGCTTTCTTT. Translation gives CASSIAGHQGTEAFF.

V and J are TRBV5-6 and TRBJ1-2; possibly TRBD1 for D (6 bases). Germline-derived CDR1 and CDR2 are SGHDT and YYEEEE. Deletions cut 1 base from V and 8 bases from J, with 12 bases between. The CDR3 extends over 13 amino acids. CDR3: CASSLSQGVGYTF. DNA of the CDR3: TGTGCCAGCAGCTTGTCACAGGGAGTAGGCTACACCTTC.

V usage is TRBV29-1 and J usage is TRBJ2-5; perhaps TRBD1 as D (5 bases). There are 12 residues in the CDR3. The germline V gene encodes CDR1 SQVTM and CDR2 ANQGSEA. V was shortened by 5 bases and J by 1 base, with 8 bases between the two germline ends. The CDR3 here is CSVFDSQETQYF. In nucleotides, the CDR3 is TGCAGCGTTTTCGACAGCCAAGAGACCCAGTACTTC.

This clone has just one count. This sequence joins TRBV3-1 (or the pseudogene TRBV3-2) and TRBJ2-1; TRBD2 agrees at 12 bases. The CDR3 loop spans 18 amino acids. The germline V gene has CDR1 LGHDT and CDR2 YNNKEL (reference sequence). The trim removed 4 bases at V and 3 bases at J, leaving 10 bases unmatched. The CDR3 nucleotides read TGTGCCAGCAGCCTAGCGACTAGCGGGAGTTGGAACTACAATGAGCAGTTCTTC. Amino acid sequence: CASSLATSGSWNYNEQFF.

The chain links TRBV6-5 to TRBJ2-5, with 11 bases aligning to TRBD2. With 4 bases clipped from V and 4 bases from J, the junction kept 5 bases outside the gene matches. There are 15 residues in the CDR3. Per germline, CDR1 MNHEY and CDR2 SVGAGI. The CDR3 spells CASSFYSGGGETQYF. The CDR3 DNA follows: TGTGCCAGCAGTTTTTATAGCGGGGGGGGAGAGACCCAGTACTTC.

The chain links TRBV9 to TRBJ2-7; 8 bases fit TRBD1. Germline lookup yields CDR1 SGDLS and CDR2 YYNGEE. The CDR3 is 14 amino acids. The J segment lost 4 bases and the V segment lost 2 bases, leaving 5 bases of the junction unmatched. The CDR3 loop is CASSVRDRFYEQYF. The CDR3 DNA follows: TGTGCCAGCAGCGTCCGGGACAGGTTTTACGAGCAGTACTTC.

In this sample, this clone turned up a few times. This chain uses TRBV6-5 with TRBJ2-1; perhaps TRBD2 as D (6 bases). Per the germline V gene, CDR1 is MNHEY and CDR2 is SVGAGI. The V and J ends lost 4 bases and 9 bases respectively, with 13 bases between them. The CDR3 totals 13 residues. Here the CDR3 DNA reads TGTGCCAGCAGTTCAGAGACTAGTCCTGAGCAGTTCTTC. Translated, it gives CASSSETSPEQFF.

The J gene is TRBJ1-5, the V gene TRBV7-8, with D unclear. Trimming stripped 5 bases from V and 11 bases from J, with 19 bases between. The CDR3 length is 14 residues. The V gene's germline CDR1 is SGHVS and CDR2 FQNEAQ. The CDR3 loop is CASSAEDYYQAQHF. DNA for the CDR3: TGTGCCAGCAGCGCCGAGGACTACTATCAAGCCCAGCATTTT. The variable domain in full, completed from reference TRBV7-8 and TRBJ1-5, reads GAGVSQSPRYKVAKRGQDVALRCDPISGHVSLFWYQQALGQGPEFLTYFQNEAQLDKSGLPSDRFFAERPEGSVSTLKIQRTQQEDSAVYLCASSAEDYYQAQHFGDGTRLSIL.

The V call is TRBV13, the J call TRBJ1-1, with D hard to call. The CDR3 is 14 amino acids. Deletions cut 1 base from V and 3 bases from J, with 9 bases between. Germline V gene data show CDR1 as PRHDT and CDR2 as FYEKMQ (reference sequence). Here the CDR3 reads CASSLAAYHTEAFF. The CDR3 DNA reads as TGTGCCAGCAGCTTAGCAGCGTACCACACTGAAGCTTTCTTT.

This clone was recorded a few times. The chain joins TRBV30 to TRBJ2-1, with D possibly being TRBD2 (5 bases). Trimming took 6 bases from V and 9 from J, leaving 12 bases between them. CDR1 is GTSNPN and CDR2 is SVGIG in the germline V gene (reference sequence). The CDR3 is made up of 11 amino acids. The CDR3 region is CACAGNGEQFF. CDR3 in DNA: TGTGCCTGTGCGGGTAACGGTGAGCAGTTCTTC.

J is TRBJ1-1 and V is TRBV10-3; TRBD1 matches 10 bases. Trimming cost V 6 bases and J 3 bases; bases outside gene matches: 4. CDR1 is ENHRY and CDR2 is SYGVKD in the germline V gene. The CDR3 is 14 amino acids. The CDR3 is CAIRTGTGDTEAFF. In DNA, the CDR3 is TGTGCCATCAGGACCGGGACAGGGGACACTGAAGCTTTCTTT.

This rearrangement joins TRBV6-1 to TRBJ1-2, with D hard to call. This CDR3 contains 13 residues. The V and J ends lost 2 bases and 6 bases respectively, with 10 bases between them. CDR1 and CDR2 from the germline V gene are MNHNS and SASEGT. The CDR3: CASSESYSHGYTF. CDR3 nucleotide sequence: TGTGCCAGCAGTGAAAGTTACAGCCATGGCTACACCTTC.

This sequence joins TRBV9 and TRBJ1-3; D is unresolved. CDR3 length equals 15 residues. The V end was cut by 4 bases, the J end by 8 bases, with 19 bases between. Germline V lookup: CDR1 SGDLS, CDR2 YYNGEE. The DNA for the CDR3 is TGTGCCAGCAGCAGCCTAGCCCCCAGCGGGGACACCATATATTTT. Its protein is CASSSLAPSGDTIYF.

This chain connects TRBV5-4 to TRBJ2-2; D call uncertain. Between the trimmed V and J ends, which lost 0 bases and 1 base, there was a span of 7 bases. Germline lookup yields CDR1 SGHNT and CDR2 YYREEE (reference sequence). The CDR3 contains 15 residues. The CDR3 sequence is CASSLVQQNTGELFF. In DNA, the CDR3 is TGTGCCAGCAGCTTGGTACAGCAGAACACCGGGGAGCTGTTTTTT.

This clone was observed a handful of times. This rearrangement joins TRBV24-1 to TRBJ1-1; unclear D gene. The V gene's germline CDR1 is KGHDR and CDR2 SFDVKD. The V end was cut by 12 bases, the J end by 4 bases, with 8 bases between. The CDR3 spans 10 residues. The CDR3 region is CAQEGTEAFF. The CDR3 nucleotides read TGTGCCCAAGAGGGCACTGAAGCTTTCTTT.

This sequence joins TRBV7-2 and TRBJ2-3, with 10 nucleotides matching TRBD1. Germline V gives CDR1 SGHTA, CDR2 FQGNSA. The CDR3 covers 14 residues. Germline trimming cut 3 bases from V and 6 bases from J; bases unmatched to any gene: 3. The CDR3 sequence is CASSFGTGEDTQYF. The CDR3 DNA reads TGTGCCAGCAGCTTCGGGACAGGGGAGGATACGCAGTATTTT.

The chain recombines TRBV7-2 with TRBJ2-7; no clear D. CDR3 size: 12 residues. CDR1 SGHTA and CDR2 FQGNSA come from the germline V gene. V was pared by 0 bases and J by 3 bases, with 3 bases between. CDR3 DNA sequence: TGTGCCAGCAGCTTAGCCCACTACGAGCAGTACTTC. Translation: CASSLAHYEQYF.

V usage is TRBV25-1 and J usage is TRBJ1-3; D is unclear. This CDR3 has 15 amino acids. The V end was cut by 5 bases, the J end by 0 bases, with 11 bases between. Germline V gives CDR1 MGHDK, CDR2 SYGVNS. CDR3 in amino acids: CASSSYGSSGNTIYF. In nucleotides, the CDR3 is TGTGCCAGCAGTTCATACGGGAGCTCTGGAAACACCATATATTTT.

CDR3 protein: CASIRLAGGEQFF. In DNA form, the CDR3 reads TGTGCCAGCATTAGGCTAGCGGGGGGGGAGCAGTTCTTC. The rearrangement uses TRBV27 and TRBJ2-1; 12 bases line up with TRBD2. Germline V gene sequence: CDR1 MNHEY, CDR2 SMNVEV (reference sequence). The CDR3 is 13 amino acids. V lost 7 bases to trimming and J lost 10 bases; unmatched junction nucleotides: 5.

This chain links TRBV7-3 with TRBJ2-5; the match to TRBD2 covers 8 bases. The CDR3 totals 13 residues. V was clipped by 5 bases and J by 4 bases; unmatched bases: 3. In germline, CDR1 is SGHTA, CDR2 FQGTGA. This CDR3 reads CASSGSGVETQYF. CDR3 bases: TGTGCCAGCAGCGGTAGCGGGGTAGAGACCCAGTACTTC.

This clone has just a few counts. The V and J genes are TRBV27 and TRBJ1-1, with D tentatively TRBD1 (6 bases). CDR3 length equals 16 residues. The ends were cut back, 5 bases at V and 1 base at J, with 17 bases in the middle. The germline CDR1 and CDR2 sequences are MNHEY and SMNVEV (reference sequence). CDR3 region: CASSPYPQGRNTEAFF. CDR3 coding DNA: TGTGCCAGCAGTCCCTACCCACAGGGTCGGAACACTGAAGCTTTCTTT.

This chain uses TRBV10-2 with TRBJ2-1; 7 bases match TRBD2. After removal of 5 bases from V and 8 bases from J, the junction contained 9 bases not matched to a gene. Per germline, CDR1 WSHSY and CDR2 SAAADI. There are 14 residues in the CDR3. The CDR3 is CASSKSSGIDEQFF. As DNA, the CDR3 is TGCGCCAGCAGTAAATCTAGCGGAATAGATGAGCAGTTCTTC.

The CDR3 spells CASSLAPPRETQYF. The CDR3 DNA follows: TGCGCCAGCAGCTTAGCCCCCCCTCGAGAGACCCAGTACTTC. The V call is TRBV5-1, the J call TRBJ2-5; D uncertain. The germline V gene has CDR1 SGHRS and CDR2 YFSETQ. With 2 bases removed from V and 4 bases from J, the gap between germline ends came to 12 bases. This CDR3 comprises 14 residues.